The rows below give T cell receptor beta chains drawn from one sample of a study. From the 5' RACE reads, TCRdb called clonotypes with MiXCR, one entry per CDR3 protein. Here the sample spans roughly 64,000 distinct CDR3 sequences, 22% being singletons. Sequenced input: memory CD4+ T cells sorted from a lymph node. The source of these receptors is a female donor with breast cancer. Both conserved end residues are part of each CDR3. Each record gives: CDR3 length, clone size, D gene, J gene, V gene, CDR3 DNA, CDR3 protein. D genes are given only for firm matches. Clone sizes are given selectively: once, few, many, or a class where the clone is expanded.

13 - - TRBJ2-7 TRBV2 TGTGCCAGCAGTGTCGGTCAGGGCTACGAGCAGTACTTC CASSVGQGYEQYF
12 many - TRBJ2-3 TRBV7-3 TGTGCCAGCAGCCCCTCGGGAGAGACGCAGTATTTT CASSPSGETQYF
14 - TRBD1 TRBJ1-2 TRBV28 TGTGCCAGCAGTACCCCAACAGGGGACTATGGCTACACCTTC CASSTPTGDYGYTF
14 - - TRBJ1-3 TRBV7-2 TGTGCCAGCAGCTTTGCGGGGGCGGAGCACACCATATATTTT CASSFAGAEHTIYF
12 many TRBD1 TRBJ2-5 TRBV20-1 TGCAGTGCTGATGACAGGGCAGAGACCCAGTACTTC CSADDRAETQYF
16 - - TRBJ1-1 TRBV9 TGTGCCAGCAGCGTAGACCAGGCCGGGATGAACACTGAAGCTTTCTTT CASSVDQAGMNTEAFF
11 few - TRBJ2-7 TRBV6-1 TGTGCCAGCAGTGAAATCTACGAGCAGTACTTC CASSEIYEQYF
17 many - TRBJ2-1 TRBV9 TGTGCCAGCAGCGTAGGAATTAGCTTGAGCTCCTACAATGAGCAGTTCTTC CASSVGISLSSYNEQFF
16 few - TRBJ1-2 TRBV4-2 TGTGCCAGCAGCCAAGATCGGGTACCGCAGATCTATGGCTACACCTTC CASSQDRVPQIYGYTF
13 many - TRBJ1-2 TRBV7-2 TGTGCCAGCAGCCCCCAAGGGAACTATGGCTACACCTTC CASSPQGNYGYTF
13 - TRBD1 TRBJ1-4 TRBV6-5 TGTGCCAGCCGACAGGGATCGAGAGAAAAACTGTTTTTT CASRQGSREKLFF
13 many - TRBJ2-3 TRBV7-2 TGTGCCAGCAGCTTCGGGGGATCAGATACGCAGTATTTT CASSFGGSDTQYF
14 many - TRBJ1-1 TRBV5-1 TGCGCCAGCAGCTCGATCGGGACCGCCAAGGGAGCTTTCTTT CASSSIGTAKGAFF
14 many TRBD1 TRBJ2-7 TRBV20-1 TGCAGTGCTGAGTCCGGGACAGGGACCTACGAGCAGTACTTC CSAESGTGTYEQYF
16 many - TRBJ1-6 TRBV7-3 TGTGCCAGCAGCGTATCAGGGAATTCCGTCAATTCACCCCTCCACTTT CASSVSGNSVNSPLHF
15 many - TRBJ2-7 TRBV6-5 TGTGCCAGCAGTAGACCCGGGGCAGGGTCCTACGAGCAGTACTTC CASSRPGAGSYEQYF
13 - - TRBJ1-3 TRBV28 TGTGCCAGCAGCCTATACTCTGGAAACACCATATATTTT CASSLYSGNTIYF
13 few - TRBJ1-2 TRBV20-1 TGCAGTGCTAGATGGACCGACGCCTATGGCTACACCTTC CSARWTDAYGYTF
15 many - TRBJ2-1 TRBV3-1 TGTGCCAGCAGCCGCACTAGGTGGACCTACAATGAGCAGTTCTTC CASSRTRWTYNEQFF
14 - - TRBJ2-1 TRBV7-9 TGTGCCAGCAGCTGGGCTAGCATATACAATGAGCAGTTCTTC CASSWASIYNEQFF
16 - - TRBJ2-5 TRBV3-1 TGTGCCAGCAGCCAAGATCGAGGGCAGGGTACCGAGACCCAGTACTTC CASSQDRGQGTETQYF
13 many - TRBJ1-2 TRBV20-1 TGCAGTGCTAGAGATTTGGAGGTGTATGGCTACACCTTC CSARDLEVYGYTF
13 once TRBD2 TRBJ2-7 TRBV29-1 TGCAGCGTCCGGGGGGGGAGCTCCTACGAGCAGTACTTC CSVRGGSSYEQYF
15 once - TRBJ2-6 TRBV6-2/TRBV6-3 TGTGCCAGCATAGTCGACAACTCTGGGGCCAACGTCCTGACTTTC CASIVDNSGANVLTF
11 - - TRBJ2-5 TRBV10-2 TGCGCCAGCAGTGACGGGGAGACCCAGTACTTC CASSDGETQYF
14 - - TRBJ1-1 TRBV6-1 TGTGCCAGCAGCCCCCCCTATGGGAACACTGAAGCTTTCTTT CASSPPYGNTEAFF